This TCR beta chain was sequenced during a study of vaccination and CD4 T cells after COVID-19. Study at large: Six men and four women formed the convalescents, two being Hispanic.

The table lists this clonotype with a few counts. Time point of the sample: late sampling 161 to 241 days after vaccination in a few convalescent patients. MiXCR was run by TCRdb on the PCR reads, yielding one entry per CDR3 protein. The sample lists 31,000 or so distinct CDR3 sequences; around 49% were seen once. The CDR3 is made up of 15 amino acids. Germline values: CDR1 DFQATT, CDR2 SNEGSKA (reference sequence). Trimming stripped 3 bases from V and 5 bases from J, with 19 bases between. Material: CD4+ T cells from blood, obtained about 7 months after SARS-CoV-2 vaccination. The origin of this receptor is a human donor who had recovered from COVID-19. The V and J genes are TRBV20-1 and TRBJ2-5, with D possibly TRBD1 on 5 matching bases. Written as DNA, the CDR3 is TGCAGTGCTAGTTCCGGACAAAACCCTGCGGAGACCCAGTACTTC. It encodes CSASSGQNPAETQYF.